This T cell receptor beta chain emerged from a study of cytomegalovirus exposure and HLA in healthy donors. CDR1 is SGHNT and CDR2 is YYREEE in the germline V gene (reference sequence). This CDR3 spans 11 amino acids. Deletions cut 4 bases from V and 3 bases from J, with 5 bases between. The study's findings and limits: Most TCR beta V segments were productive about 87% or about 30% of the time in an earlier analysis. Only CMV serostatus was available as immune exposure information.

Both 60 Vbeta primers and 13 Jbeta primers went into the PCR. This table comes from immunoSEQ multiplex PCR, and its TCRdb copy is limited to in-frame clones, with some not included. This sample yields 150,000 to 200,000 clones, of which roughly 75% are seen a single time; about 7.7% belongs to the top ten. This clone was seen only a few times. Its antigen is not known. This sequence originates from a woman aged 35 to 49 in good health and CMV-seropositive. The sample consisted of PBMCs. The chain links TRBV5-4 to TRBJ2-7, with D possibly matching TRBD2 (5 bases). CDR3 protein: CASSRGYEQYF. In DNA form, the CDR3 reads TGTGCCAGCAGCCGGGGCTACGAGCAGTACTTC.